This T cell receptor (beta chain) was captured by sequencing in a study of Graves' ophthalmopathy and Graves' hyperthyroidism. Study-level background: Calling hyperthyroidism stable required that no ophthalmopathy show up within 18 months of follow-up. Overall study findings and caveats: Ophthalmopathy and stable hyperthyroidism were discriminated by a 13-signature model, with about 90% sensitivity and about 82% specificity.

RNA transcripts served as template for amplifying TCR beta CDR3 sequences. Second-round multiplex PCR followed a first-round RT-PCR using HTBI primers. TCRdb ran MiXCR on the multiplex PCR reads and lists one entry per CDR3 protein. The table includes over a million distinct CDR3 sequences, 35% to 45% detected once. Among the exclusions were patients with other autoimmune diseases, uncontrolled infections, pregnancy or lactation. V was clipped by 6 bases and J by 2 bases; unmatched bases: 9. There are 16 residues in the CDR3. The germline V gene has CDR1 SNHLY and CDR2 FYNNEI. Regarding this clonotype: Its antigen is unknown.

The material sequenced was peripheral blood or thyroid tissue (not recorded which). The sequence was collected from an adult man with Graves' hyperthyroidism. The V call is TRBV2, the J call TRBJ2-2; 7 nucleotides agree with TRBD2. CDR3: CASRGSSGPNTGELFF. CDR3 in DNA: TGTGCCAGCAGGGGCAGTAGCGGGCCAAACACCGGGGAGCTGTTTTTT. The whole variable domain, remainder taken from reference TRBV2 and TRBJ2-2, is EPEVTQTPSHQVTQMGQEVILRCVPISNHLYFYWYRQILGQKVEFLVSFYNNEISEKSEIFDDQFSVERPDGSNFTLKIRSTKLEDSAMYFCASRGSSGPNTGELFFGEGSRLTVL.